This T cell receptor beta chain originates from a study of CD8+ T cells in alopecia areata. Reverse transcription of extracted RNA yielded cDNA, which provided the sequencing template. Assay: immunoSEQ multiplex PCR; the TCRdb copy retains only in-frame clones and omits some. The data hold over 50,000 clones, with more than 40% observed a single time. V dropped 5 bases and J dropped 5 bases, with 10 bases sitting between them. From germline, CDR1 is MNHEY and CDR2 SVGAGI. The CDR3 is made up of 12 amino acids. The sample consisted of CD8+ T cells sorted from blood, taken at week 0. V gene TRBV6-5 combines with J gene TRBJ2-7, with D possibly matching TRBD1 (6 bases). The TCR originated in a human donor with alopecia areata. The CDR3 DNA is TGTGCCAGCAGTCGCGGACAGAACGAGCAGTACTTC. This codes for CASSRGQNEQYF.